This T cell receptor beta chain was retrieved from a study of T-cell memory formation after mild COVID-19. The study, taken as a whole, reports: Some clones that responded turned up in pre-infection memory, which suggests that cross-reactive memory joined in. Contracting CD4+ clones sat mainly in CM and EM; CD8+ in EMRA.

Trimming removed 4 bases from V and 10 bases from J, with 14 bases in between. Germline values: CDR1 MNHEY, CDR2 SVGAGI. The CDR3 is made up of 13 amino acids. 5'RACE, which relied on constant-segment primers, yielded TCR alpha and TCR beta cDNA libraries carrying sample barcodes and UMIs. TCRdb itself ran the 5' RACE reads through MiXCR, one entry per CDR3 protein. The sample includes tens of thousands of distinct CDR3 sequences, 25% to 35% of them seen just once. Remarks on this clonotype: The target antigen is unknown.

Sequencing was carried out using PBMCs or a T cell subset sorted from them (not recorded which). The sequence was collected from a man younger than 35 who had mild COVID-19 (a few samples of this study predate the infection). Cell type and time point are not known. The chain carries TRBV6-5 and TRBJ2-1; D remains ambiguous. The CDR3 reads CASSLSEKGEQFF. CDR3 nucleotides: TGTGCCAGCAGTTTGAGTGAGAAAGGAGAGCAGTTCTTC.